This TCR beta chain comes out of a study of blood T cells in healthy people across ages. After removal of 3 bases from V and 8 bases from J, the junction contained 15 bases not matched to a gene. CDR3 length: 16 amino acids. CDR1 is SGHKS, CDR2 YYEKEE, per germline (reference sequence). Together with a sample-barcoded 5' primer, a J-beta primer mix was included in a second PCR lasting about 6 to 11 cycles. MiXCR, run by TCRdb on the 5' RACE reads, gives a single entry per CDR3 protein. The sample holds fewer than 1,200,000 distinct CDR3 sequences, under 30% seen once. The donors, aged roughly 6 to 90, were healthy Caucasians from Russia. The sample was also linked to a second study, of T cells of mothers and their children.

The origin of this receptor is a girl aged 2 to 10 in good health. The sequenced sample was blood. V and J are TRBV5-5 and TRBJ1-2; TRBD1 aligns across 8 bases. The CDR3 reads CASSSGGAVGVDGYTF. The CDR3 nucleotides read TGTGCCAGCAGCTCAGGGGGCGCGGTCGGTGTGGACGGCTACACCTTC. Full variable domain (rest looked up from reference TRBV5-5 and TRBJ1-2): DAGVTQSPTHLIKTRGQQVTLRCSPISGHKSVSWYQQVLGQGPQFIFQYYEKEERGRGNFPDRFSARQFPNYSSELNVNALLLGDSALYLCASSSGGAVGVDGYTFGSGTRLTVV.